This T cell receptor beta chain was observed in a study of glioma-infiltrating T cells after dendritic cell vaccination. The germline gives CDR1 KGHSH, CDR2 LQKENI. J was trimmed by 1 base and V by 0 bases; bases with no gene match: 7. This CDR3 region has 17 residues. The time point was: after dendritic cell vaccination, including at tumor progression/relapse. Repertoires were generated with immunoSEQ multiplex PCR, while TCRdb's copy carries only in-frame clones and drops some. The table records about 65,000 clones, roughly 86% of them present only once. The sample was blood, taken after dendritic cell vaccination. The V gene is TRBV18, the J gene TRBJ1-1; TRBD1 agrees at 8 bases. This sequence was found in a human donor with glioblastoma. CDR3 coding DNA: TGTGCCAGCTCACCACCCGGGCAGGGGGCCCAGAACACTGAAGCTTTCTTT. Translated: CASSPPGQGAQNTEAFF.